The 6 T cell receptor beta chains in this list originate from one sample, sequenced in a study of blood T cell repertoires in COVID-19. The assay was immunoSEQ multiplex PCR, and TCRdb's table has in-frame clones only and misses some. The profile shows roughly 200,000 clones, 80% to 85% of them singletons. The sequencing sample was made of peripheral blood. These receptors were obtained from a man aged 45 to 65 with active or convalescent COVID-19.

A word on this clone: The sample contains more than one DNA sequence encoding this CDR3. The chain employs TRBV19 and TRBJ1-3, with 8 nucleotides matching TRBD1. In germline, CDR1 is LNHDA, CDR2 SQIVND (reference sequence). The CDR3 has 15 amino acids. V lost 7 bases, J lost 0 bases, and 5 bases stayed unmatched. CDR3 nucleotide sequence: TGTGCCAGTACCCGGGACAGGAGCTCTGGAAACACCATATATTTT. Translated, it gives CASTRDRSSGNTIYF.

The chain joins TRBV9 to TRBJ2-3; D is ambiguous. CDR1 SGDLS and CDR2 YYNGEE come from the germline V gene. V gave up 4 bases and J gave up 6 bases, with 12 bases separating them. The CDR3 spans 13 residues. This chain's CDR3 is CASSLNFGDTQYF. The CDR3 DNA is TGTGCCAGCAGCCTAAATTTCGGGGATACGCAGTATTTT.

The chain uses TRBV11-2 and TRBJ2-7; TRBD1 agrees at 8 bases. Germline CDR1 SGHAT, CDR2 FQNNGV. The junction had 9 bases not matched to a gene; V was cut back by 1 base and J by 7 bases. This CDR3 contains 15 residues. The CDR3 here is CASSLVGGQGGEQYF. The CDR3, as DNA: TGTGCCAGCAGCTTAGTAGGCGGACAGGGTGGAGAGCAGTACTTC.

The chain is built from TRBV7-2 and TRBJ1-5; 7 nucleotides agree with TRBD1. J lost 5 bases, V lost 1 base, and 5 bases had no gene match. Germline CDR1 is SGHTA and CDR2 is FQGNSA. The CDR3 totals 15 residues. The CDR3 loop reads CASSLGGGTDQPQHF. The DNA for the CDR3 is TGTGCCAGCAGCTTAGGAGGGGGCACGGATCAGCCCCAGCATTTT. The variable domain in full, completed from reference TRBV7-2 and TRBJ1-5, reads GAGVSQSPSNKVTEKGKDVELRCDPISGHTALYWYRQSLGQGLEFLIYFQGNSAPDKSGLPSDRFSAERTGGSVSTLTIQRTQQEDSAVYLCASSLGGGTDQPQHFGDGTRLSIL.

V gene TRBV7-2 combines with J gene TRBJ2-3; D may be TRBD2 (7 bases). Trimming left V 1 base short and J 2 bases short, with 13 bases between. Germline CDR1 SGHTA, CDR2 FQGNSA. The CDR3 totals 16 residues. The CDR3 DNA is TGTGCCAGCAGCTTAGTGGGCGGGGGCACCACAGATACGCAGTATTTT. It yields the protein CASSLVGGGTTDTQYF.

V and J are TRBV12-3 or TRBV12-4 and TRBJ1-5; 9 nucleotides agree with TRBD1. The CDR3 loop spans 13 amino acids. V lost 6 bases, J lost 7 bases, and 4 bases stayed unmatched. CDR3 sequence (DNA): TGTGCCAGCAGCCGGACAGGGGAACAGCCCCAGCATTTT. Translation gives CASSRTGEQPQHF.